The rows below give T cell receptor beta chains drawn from one sample of a study of cytomegalovirus exposure and HLA in healthy donors. Assay used: immunoSEQ multiplex PCR; TCRdb lists only in-frame clones, some missing. The listing contains tens of thousands of clones. The sequenced sample was PBMCs. All receptors come from a woman aged 25 to 45 in good health and CMV-seronegative. Both conserved end residues are trimmed from each CDR3.

TRBV5-1	TRBJ2-7	ASSLLLAVPYEQY
TRBV2	TRBJ1-1	AGLQVAEAF
TRBV4-1	TRBJ2-1	ASSQALAGVQF
TRBV29-1	TRBJ2-1	SGGLAGKPQF
TRBV6-1	TRBJ2-7	ASSEGKEFHEQY
TRBV11-2	TRBJ2-7	ASSGDRYEQY
TRBV10-1	TRBJ2-7	ASSDHLTGHLRGEQY
TRBV6-5	TRBJ2-3	ASSLLAGTSTDTQY
TRBV18	TRBJ1-1	ASSPDWRRMTEAF
TRBV6-5	TRBJ2-7	ASGAGGPYEQY
TRBV6-6	TRBJ2-7	ASREREGSYEQY